A single T cell receptor (beta chain) is shown here with its context. This clonotype is medium-sized (0.01 to 0.1%) in terms of sample share. Which antigen it targets is not known. One base away there is no much larger clone; base qualities are not given. The study profiled TCR repertoires of CD4+ T cells collected through bronchoalveolar lavage. TCRdb names Illumina MiSeq as the instrument used. TCRdb took the public reads, trimmed them with fastp at Q25, ran MiXCR for clone calling and kept in-frame beta chains. Identical CDR3 protein sequences are pooled into one entry, listed with their most common genes and DNA. The sample table holds some 21,000 distinct CDR3 sequences, of which around 20% were seen once. Roughly 0.7% of the sample is taken by the ten largest. Looking up the germline V gene (reference sequence) yields CDR1 DFQATT and CDR2 SNEGSKA. Measured from the cysteine to the phenylalanine, the CDR3 is 16 residues long. Only the CDR3 region is kept as DNA, spanning 48 bases read in frame from base 1. At the junction V is shortened by 5 bases and J by 6 bases; bases outside the gene matches: 11.

This entry belongs to a study of lung T cells in sarcoidosis with Löfgren's syndrome (dated by TCRdb to 2016 to 2017). A note on the overall study: Sarcoidosis was characterized as a granulomatous disease that mainly affects the lungs and features an accumulation of CD4+ T cells in bronchoalveolar lavage fluid. The repertoire analyses focused on Löfgren's syndrome patients.

What the study reported, not specific to this receptor: The study only suggested recognition of a sarcoidosis-associated antigen, and the antigen remained putative and unidentified. In Lofgren's syndrome patients, relative to control subjects, TRAV12-1 and TRBV2 were reported to be the most expanded V gene segments. CDR3 motifs in TRAV12-1 and TRBV2 were reported to be shared across several Lofgren's syndrome patients, which suggests public CD4+ TCR repertoires. In alphabeta pairing analysis, TRAV12-1 preferentially paired with TRBV2, and these paired TCRs showed CDR3 homology.

The source material was CD4+ T cells from bronchoalveolar lavage. This sequence uses TRBV20-1 and TRBJ2-3; the central 13 bases match TRBD2. The sequence derives from a human donor with sarcoidosis (Löfgren's syndrome or another form), or a control subject (not recorded which). The CDR3 here reads CSAGPAGLAGSDTQYF. The DNA sequence is TGCAGTGCTGGGCCAGCGGGACTAGCGGGATCGGATACGCAGTATTTT.